This TCR beta chain was sequenced in a study of T cell repertoires in cytomegalovirus infection. Study at large: Public TCR beta signatures indicated both CMV infection and matching HLA type.

A single record per CDR3 protein comes from TCRdb applying MiXCR to the reads. The sample has roughly 230,000 distinct CDR3 sequences, approximately 7% seen once. CDR1 is SGHTA and CDR2 is FQGNSA in the germline V gene. This CDR3 region has 15 residues. V lost 7 bases, J lost 6 bases, and 19 bases lay in between. This clonotype was seen many times. Its antigen is not identified. Study-wide results and limits: Individuals carrying CMV plus the relevant HLA were identified by cumulative frequency of public TCR beta families. Clonotypes of TCR beta that were HLA-C-restricted and CMV-specific dominated the ex vivo response.

The chain is built from TRBV7-2 and TRBJ1-5, with D possibly matching TRBD1 (5 bases). The sequencing sample was made of PBMCs. The source of this sequence is a human donor in good health (CMV status not recorded). Some clones in this sample may be carry-over from other donors' samples. The CDR3 protein is CASTARGGEGQPQHF. The DNA for the CDR3 is TGTGCCAGCACCGCTCGGGGAGGGGAGGGTCAGCCCCAGCATTTT.